Listed below are T cell receptor beta chains from one sample, sequenced in a study of molecular identifiers for immune sequencing clone quantification. Each CDR3 protein is one row after TCRdb ran MiXCR on the PCR reads. The sample holds around 300,000 distinct CDR3 sequences, 24% seen once. The specimen sequenced was naive CD8+ T cells from blood, with Jurkat cell RNA spiked in. The receptors were gathered from a human donor in good health. Some libraries in this study had Jurkat cell RNA spiked in. Both conserved end residues are part of each CDR3. The order of the fields is V gene, J gene, clone size, D gene, CDR3 length, CDR3 DNA, CDR3 protein. D genes are given only for firm matches. Clone size is stated in some rows and not others, as once, few, many or a class when expanded.

V: TRBV5-4
J: TRBJ1-1
size: few
D: .
length: 13
DNA: TGTGCCAGCAGCTTGGGCCAGAACACTGAAGCTCTCTTT
CDR3: CASSLGQNTEALF

V: TRBV11-2
J: TRBJ2-7
size: few
D: TRBD2
length: 18
DNA: TGTGCCAGCAGCCTCCACGGACTAGCGGGAGTACAGGGTAACGAGCAGTACTTC
CDR3: CASSLHGLAGVQGNEQYF

V: TRBV5-1
J: TRBJ2-4
size: many
D: TRBD1
length: 17
DNA: TGCGCCAGCAGCACTGGACAGGGGATGACATCCAAAAACATTCAGTACTTC
CDR3: CASSTGQGMTSKNIQYF

V: TRBV5-6
J: TRBJ1-1
size: .
D: TRBD1
length: 16
DNA: TGTGCCAGCAGCACCCGAGAACAGGGGGGGGGGACTGAAGCTTTCTTT
CDR3: CASSTREQGGGTEAFF

V: TRBV25-1
J: TRBJ2-1
size: .
D: .
length: 16
DNA: TGTGCCAACAGTCCCGCGGCCCTAAGCACCTACAATGAGCAGTTCTTC
CDR3: CANSPAALSTYNEQFF

V: TRBV7-9
J: TRBJ2-7
size: many
D: .
length: 11
DNA: TGTGCCAGCGGGGTCCCCCACGAGCAGTACTTC
CDR3: CASGVPHEQYF

V: TRBV28
J: TRBJ1-3
size: many
D: TRBD1
length: 15
DNA: TGTGCCAGCAGTTTGTTGGACAGGGCTGGAAACACCATATATTTT
CDR3: CASSLLDRAGNTIYF

V: TRBV20-1
J: TRBJ1-2
size: once
D: TRBD1
length: 14
DNA: TGCAGAGCTAAAAGGGACAGGAACGACTATGGCTACACCTTC
CDR3: CRAKRDRNDYGYTF

V: TRBV29-1
J: TRBJ1-5
size: many
D: .
length: 13
DNA: TGCAGCGCAAGTCTGGCAGCGGGTCAGCCCCAGCATTTT
CDR3: CSASLAAGQPQHF

V: TRBV20-1
J: TRBJ2-7
size: few
D: .
length: 12
DNA: TGCAGTGCTAGGTATCAGGGGTACGAGCAGTACTTC
CDR3: CSARYQGYEQYF

V: TRBV12-3/TRBV12-4
J: TRBJ2-1
size: .
D: .
length: 16
DNA: TGTGCCAGCAGTCCTATATCAGGGAGCTCCTACAATGAGCAGTTCTTC
CDR3: CASSPISGSSYNEQFF

V: TRBV20-1
J: TRBJ2-7
size: .
D: TRBD2
length: 14
DNA: TGCGGTGCCCAGAGAGGGCGGGAGACCTACGAGCAGTACTTC
CDR3: CGAQRGRETYEQYF

V: TRBV20-1
J: TRBJ1-6
size: few
D: .
length: 16
DNA: TGCAGTGCTAGAGTTAGGGGTACTTCCTATAATTCACCCCTCCACTTT
CDR3: CSARVRGTSYNSPLHF

V: TRBV19
J: TRBJ1-5
size: few
D: .
length: 14
DNA: TGTGCCAGTAGTATGGGAGCAAACAATCAGCCCCAGCATTTT
CDR3: CASSMGANNQPQHF

V: TRBV7-9
J: TRBJ2-2
size: many
D: TRBD1
length: 15
DNA: TGTGCCAGCAGCACCTGGGACAGTTCGACCGGGGAGCTGTTTTTT
CDR3: CASSTWDSSTGELFF

V: TRBV6-5
J: TRBJ2-3
size: many
D: .
length: 15
DNA: TGTGCCAGCAGTTACGTTGGCCGAAGCACAGATACGCAGTATTTT
CDR3: CASSYVGRSTDTQYF

V: TRBV28
J: TRBJ2-3
size: many
D: .
length: 12
DNA: TGTGCCAGTACTGAGGGGGGGCTAGTGCAGTATTTT
CDR3: CASTEGGLVQYF

V: TRBV14
J: TRBJ2-1
size: .
D: TRBD2
length: 17
DNA: TGTGACAGCAGCCGGATACTAGCGGGGGGCATCTACAATGAGCAGTTCTTC
CDR3: CDSSRILAGGIYNEQFF

V: TRBV7-9
J: TRBJ2-7
size: many
D: .
length: 15
DNA: TGTGCCAGCAGCTTAGGTCGAGACTATACCTACGAGCAGTACTTC
CDR3: CASSLGRDYTYEQYF

V: TRBV7-9
J: TRBJ2-7
size: many
D: TRBD2
length: 14
DNA: TGTGCCAGCAGCTCGGGACTAGCGGACTACGAGCAGTACTTC
CDR3: CASSSGLADYEQYF

V: TRBV7-9
J: TRBJ1-6
size: few
D: .
length: 16
DNA: TGTGCCAGCAGCTCCACGAGGGGGGCGGATTTGGCACCCCTCCACTTT
CDR3: CASSSTRGADLAPLHF

V: TRBV19
J: TRBJ2-5
size: few
D: TRBD1
length: 14
DNA: TGTGCCAGTAGTACCACAGCCAGGGGGGAGACCCAGTACTTC
CDR3: CASSTTARGETQYF

V: TRBV4-3
J: TRBJ2-7
size: few
D: .
length: 12
DNA: TGCGCCACCGGCGGGGTCTCCTACGAGCAGTACTTC
CDR3: CATGGVSYEQYF

V: TRBV9
J: TRBJ1-1
size: many
D: TRBD1
length: 15
DNA: TGTGCCAGCAGCGCCCCGGGACAGGGATTCACTGAAGCTTTCTTT
CDR3: CASSAPGQGFTEAFF

V: TRBV2
J: TRBJ2-3
size: few
D: .
length: 19
DNA: TGTGCCAGCAGTGAAGCGCTTTTCCCGGGAGTCGCCCACACAGATACGCAGTATTTT
CDR3: CASSEALFPGVAHTDTQYF

V: TRBV4-3
J: TRBJ2-2
size: .
D: TRBD1
length: 15
DNA: TGCGCCAGCAGCCATTGGACAGGGGGGACCGGGGAGCTGTTTTTT
CDR3: CASSHWTGGTGELFF

V: TRBV7-6
J: TRBJ1-3
size: few
D: .
length: 15
DNA: TGTGCCAGCAGCTTAGGTCAGGGATCTGGAAACACCATATATTTT
CDR3: CASSLGQGSGNTIYF

V: TRBV14
J: TRBJ1-1
size: many
D: .
length: 15
DNA: TGTGCCAGCAGCCTGGGAGAGGTGGGCTGGACTGAAGCTTTCTTT
CDR3: CASSLGEVGWTEAFF

V: TRBV7-2
J: TRBJ2-2
size: .
D: .
length: 17
DNA: TGTGCCAGCAGCTTAGAATTGGCGACAGATTACCCCGGGGAGCTGTTTTTT
CDR3: CASSLELATDYPGELFF